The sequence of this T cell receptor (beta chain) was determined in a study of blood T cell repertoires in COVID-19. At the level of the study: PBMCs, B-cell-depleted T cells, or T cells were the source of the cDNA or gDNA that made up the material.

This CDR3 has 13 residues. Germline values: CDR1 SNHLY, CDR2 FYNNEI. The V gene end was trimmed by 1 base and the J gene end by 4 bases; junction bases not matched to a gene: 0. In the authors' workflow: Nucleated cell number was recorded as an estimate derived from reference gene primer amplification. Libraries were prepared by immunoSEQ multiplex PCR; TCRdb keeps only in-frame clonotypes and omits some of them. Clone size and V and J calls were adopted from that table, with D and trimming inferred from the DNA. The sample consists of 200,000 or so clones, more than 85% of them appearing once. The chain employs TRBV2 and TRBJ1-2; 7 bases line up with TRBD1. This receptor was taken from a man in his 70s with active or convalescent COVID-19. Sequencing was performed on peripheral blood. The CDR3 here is CASSEGQGYGYTF. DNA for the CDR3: TGTGCCAGCAGTGAAGGACAGGGCTATGGCTACACCTTC. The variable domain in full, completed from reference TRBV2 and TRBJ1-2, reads EPEVTQTPSHQVTQMGQEVILRCVPISNHLYFYWYRQILGQKVEFLVSFYNNEISEKSEIFDDQFSVERPDGSNFTLKIRSTKLEDSAMYFCASSEGQGYGYTFGSGTRLTVV.